This TCR beta chain was profiled in a study of human T cells and chemical hapten exposure. Looking at the study overall: The study sensitized with 2% DPC on an approximately 2 cm by approximately 2 cm patch of upper inner arm skin.

Individual cDNA molecules in this library carried unique molecular identifiers. TCRdb reprocessed the RACE reads via MiXCR and lists one record per CDR3 protein. The sample yields 75,000 to 90,000 distinct CDR3 sequences, approximately 10% seen once. Time point given: patch test 1, 2 weeks after DPC sensitization. Treatment indicated: therapeutic diphenylcyclopropenone sensitization with weekly scalp DPC. Prior to each patch test being applied, blood was drawn. The CDR3 has 15 residues. CDR1 and CDR2 from the germline V gene are SGHRS and YFSETQ. Regarding the study as a whole: Positive correlation was observed between PT1 expanded TCR counts and patch test score.

As to this clonotype: The antigen remains undetermined. This may come from a read error, since a much larger clone is one base off.

V usage is TRBV5-1 and J usage is TRBJ2-1, with 7 bases matching TRBD1. This specimen consisted of whole blood, obtained in connection with sensitization to the hapten diphenylcyclopropenone (DPC). The sequence derives from a woman between 55 and 75 years old with alopecia areata. Some clones in this sample may be carry-over from other donors' samples. CDR3 sequence (DNA): TGCGTCAGCAGCCGGGACAGCCCGATTCGCGGTGAGCAGTTCTTC. This encodes CVSSRDSPIRGEQFF. The variable domain in full, completed from reference TRBV5-1 and TRBJ2-1, reads KAGVTQTPRYLIKTRGQQVTLSCSPISGHRSVSWYQQTPGQGLQFLFEYFSETQRNKGNFPGRFSGRQFSNSRSEMNVSTLELGDSALYLCVSSRDSPIRGEQFFGPGTRLTVL.